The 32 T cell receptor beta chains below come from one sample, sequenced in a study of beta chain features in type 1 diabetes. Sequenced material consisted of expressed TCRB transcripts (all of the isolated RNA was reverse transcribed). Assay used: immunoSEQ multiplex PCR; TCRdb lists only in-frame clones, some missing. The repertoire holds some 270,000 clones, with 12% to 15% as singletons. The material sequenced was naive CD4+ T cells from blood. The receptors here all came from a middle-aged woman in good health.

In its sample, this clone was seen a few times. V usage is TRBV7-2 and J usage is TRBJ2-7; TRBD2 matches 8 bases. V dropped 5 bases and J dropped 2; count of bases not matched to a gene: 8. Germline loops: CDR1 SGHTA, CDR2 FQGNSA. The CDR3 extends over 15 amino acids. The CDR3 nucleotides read TGTGCCAGCAGCCTCTACACCGGGGGGGCCTACGAGCAGTACTTC. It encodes CASSLYTGGAYEQYF.

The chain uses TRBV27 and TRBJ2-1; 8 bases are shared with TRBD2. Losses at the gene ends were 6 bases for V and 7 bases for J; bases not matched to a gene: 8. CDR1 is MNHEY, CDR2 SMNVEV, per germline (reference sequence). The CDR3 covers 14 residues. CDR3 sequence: CASSGTRRENEQFF. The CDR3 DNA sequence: TGTGCCAGCAGCGGGACTAGAAGGGAGAATGAGCAGTTCTTC.

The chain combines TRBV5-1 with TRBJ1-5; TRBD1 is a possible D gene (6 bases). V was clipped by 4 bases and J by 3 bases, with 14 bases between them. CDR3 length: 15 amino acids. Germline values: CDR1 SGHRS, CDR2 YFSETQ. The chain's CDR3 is CASSPGHPYNQPQHF. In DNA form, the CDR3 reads TGCGCCAGCAGCCCGGGACACCCATACAATCAGCCCCAGCATTTT.

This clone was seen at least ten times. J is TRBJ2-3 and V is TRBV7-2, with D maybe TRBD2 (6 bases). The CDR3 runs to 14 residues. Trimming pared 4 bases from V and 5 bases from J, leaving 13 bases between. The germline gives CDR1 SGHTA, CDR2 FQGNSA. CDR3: CASSSGSGGDTQYF. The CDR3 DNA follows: TGTGCCAGCAGCTCCGGGTCCGGGGGAGATACGCAGTATTTT.

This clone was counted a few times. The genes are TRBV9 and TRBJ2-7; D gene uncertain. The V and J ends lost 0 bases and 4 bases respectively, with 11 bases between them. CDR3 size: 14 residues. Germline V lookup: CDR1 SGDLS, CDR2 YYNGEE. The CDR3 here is CASSVGLFGYEQYF. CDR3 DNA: TGTGCCAGCAGCGTAGGTCTATTCGGTTACGAGCAGTACTTC.

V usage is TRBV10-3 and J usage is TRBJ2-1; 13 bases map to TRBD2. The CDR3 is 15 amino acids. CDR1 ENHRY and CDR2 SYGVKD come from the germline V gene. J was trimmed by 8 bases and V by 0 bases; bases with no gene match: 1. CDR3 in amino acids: CAISESTSGGDEQFF. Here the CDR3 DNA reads TGTGCCATCAGTGAGTCAACTAGCGGGGGGGATGAGCAGTTCTTC.

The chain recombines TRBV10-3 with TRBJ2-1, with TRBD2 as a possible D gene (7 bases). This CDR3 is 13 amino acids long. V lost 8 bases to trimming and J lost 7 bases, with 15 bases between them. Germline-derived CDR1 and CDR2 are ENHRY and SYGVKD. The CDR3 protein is CAIGGGLGNEQFF. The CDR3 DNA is TGTGCCATCGGCGGGGGCCTGGGGAATGAGCAGTTCTTC.

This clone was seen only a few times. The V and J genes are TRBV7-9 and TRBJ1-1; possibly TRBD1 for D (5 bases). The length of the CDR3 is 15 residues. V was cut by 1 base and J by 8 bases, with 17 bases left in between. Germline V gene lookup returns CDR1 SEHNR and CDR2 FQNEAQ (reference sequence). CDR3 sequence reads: CASSLVRPREAEAFF. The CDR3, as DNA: TGTGCCAGCAGCTTAGTCCGTCCCAGGGAGGCCGAAGCTTTCTTT.

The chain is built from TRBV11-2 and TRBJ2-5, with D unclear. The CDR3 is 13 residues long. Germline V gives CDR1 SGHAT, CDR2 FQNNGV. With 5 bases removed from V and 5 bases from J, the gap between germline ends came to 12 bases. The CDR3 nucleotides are TGTGCCAGCAGCCCCCCGACTGGTGAGACCCAGTACTTC. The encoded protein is CASSPPTGETQYF.

Here the CDR3 reads CASSQDSSYEQYF. Written as DNA, the CDR3 is TGTGCCAGCAGCCAGGACAGCTCCTACGAGCAGTACTTC. The rearrangement joins TRBV14 to TRBJ2-7, with D possibly matching TRBD1 (6 bases). From germline, CDR1 is SGHDN and CDR2 FVKESK. Between the trimmed V and J ends, which lost 3 bases and 0 bases, there was a span of 6 bases. The CDR3 runs to 13 residues. Looking up the rest from reference TRBV14 and TRBJ2-7 gives the full variable domain: EAGVTQFPSHSVIEKGQTVTLRCDPISGHDNLYWYRRVMGKEIKFLLHFVKESKQDESGMPNNRFLAERTGGTYSTLKVQPAELEDSGVYFCASSQDSSYEQYFGPGTRLTVT.

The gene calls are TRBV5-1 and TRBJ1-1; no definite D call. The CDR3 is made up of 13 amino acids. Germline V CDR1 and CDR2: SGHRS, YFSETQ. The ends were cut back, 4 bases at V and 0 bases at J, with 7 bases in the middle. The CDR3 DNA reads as TGCGCCAGCAGCCCCAATTTGAACACTGAAGCTTTCTTT. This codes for CASSPNLNTEAFF.

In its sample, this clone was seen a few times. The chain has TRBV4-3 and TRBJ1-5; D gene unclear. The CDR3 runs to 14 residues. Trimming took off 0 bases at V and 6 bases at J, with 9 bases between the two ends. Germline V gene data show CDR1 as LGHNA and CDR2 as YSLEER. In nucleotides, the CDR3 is TGCGCCAGCAGCCAAGATTCTGGGCCTCAGCCCCAGCATTTT. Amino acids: CASSQDSGPQPQHF.

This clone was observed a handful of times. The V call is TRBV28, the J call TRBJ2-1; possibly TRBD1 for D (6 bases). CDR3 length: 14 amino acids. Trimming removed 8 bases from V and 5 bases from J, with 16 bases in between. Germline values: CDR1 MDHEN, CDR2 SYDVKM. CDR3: CASSKPGVNNEQFF. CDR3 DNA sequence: TGTGCCAGCTCAAAACCAGGGGTGAACAATGAGCAGTTCTTC.

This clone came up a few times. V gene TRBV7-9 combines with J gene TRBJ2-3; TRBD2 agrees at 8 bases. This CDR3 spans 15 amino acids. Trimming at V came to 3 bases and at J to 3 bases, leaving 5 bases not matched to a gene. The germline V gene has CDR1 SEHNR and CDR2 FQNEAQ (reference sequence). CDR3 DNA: TGTGCCAGCAGCTTTCGGGGGGGCCTAACAGATACGCAGTATTTT. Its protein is CASSFRGGLTDTQYF.

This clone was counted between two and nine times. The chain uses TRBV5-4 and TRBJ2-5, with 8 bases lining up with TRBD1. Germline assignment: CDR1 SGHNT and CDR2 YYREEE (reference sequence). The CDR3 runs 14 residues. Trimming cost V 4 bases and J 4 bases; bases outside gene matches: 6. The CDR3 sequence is CASSQGQGRETQYF. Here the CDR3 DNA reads TGTGCCAGCAGCCAAGGACAGGGAAGAGAGACCCAGTACTTC.

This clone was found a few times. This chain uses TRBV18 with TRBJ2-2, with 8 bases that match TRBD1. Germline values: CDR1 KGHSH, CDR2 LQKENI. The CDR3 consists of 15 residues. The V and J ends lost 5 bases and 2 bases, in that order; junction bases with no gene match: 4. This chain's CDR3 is CASSRQGINTGELFF. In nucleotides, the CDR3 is TGTGCCAGCTCAAGACAGGGGATAAACACCGGGGAGCTGTTTTTT.

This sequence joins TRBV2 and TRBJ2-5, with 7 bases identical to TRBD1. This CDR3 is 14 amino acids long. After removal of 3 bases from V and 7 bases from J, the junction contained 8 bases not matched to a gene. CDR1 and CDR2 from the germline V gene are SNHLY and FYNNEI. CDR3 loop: CASSEIRTGRTQYF. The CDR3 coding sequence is TGTGCCAGCAGTGAGATTAGGACAGGACGGACCCAGTACTTC.

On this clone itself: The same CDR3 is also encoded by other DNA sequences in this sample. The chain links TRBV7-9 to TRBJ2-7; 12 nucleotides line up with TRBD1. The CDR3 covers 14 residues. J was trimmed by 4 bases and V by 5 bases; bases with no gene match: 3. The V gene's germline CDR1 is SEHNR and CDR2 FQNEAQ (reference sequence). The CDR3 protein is CASSPGQGAYEQYF. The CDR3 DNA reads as TGTGCCAGCAGCCCGGGACAGGGGGCGTACGAGCAGTACTTC.

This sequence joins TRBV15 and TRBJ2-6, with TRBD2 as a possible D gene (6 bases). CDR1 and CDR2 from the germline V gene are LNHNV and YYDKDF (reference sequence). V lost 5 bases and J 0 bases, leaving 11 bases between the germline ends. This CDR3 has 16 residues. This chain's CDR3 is CATSRGTHSGANVLTF. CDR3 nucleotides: TGTGCCACCAGCCGCGGGACTCACTCTGGGGCCAACGTCCTGACTTTC.

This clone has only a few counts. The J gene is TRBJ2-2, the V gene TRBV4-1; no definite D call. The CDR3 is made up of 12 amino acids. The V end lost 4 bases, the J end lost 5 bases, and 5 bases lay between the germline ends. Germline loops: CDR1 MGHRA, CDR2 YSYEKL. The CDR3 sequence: CASSPFTGELFF. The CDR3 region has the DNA TGCGCCAGCAGCCCATTTACCGGGGAGCTGTTTTTT.

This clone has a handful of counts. CDR3 sequence (DNA): TGTGCCAGCAGCGTAGGGTTAGGACAGTCTGGAAACACCATATATTTT. It translates to CASSVGLGQSGNTIYF. The chain uses TRBV9 and TRBJ1-3; tentative D call: TRBD1 (6 bases). The length of the CDR3 is 16 residues. V was trimmed by 0 bases and J by 1 base, leaving 11 bases between them. Germline values: CDR1 SGDLS, CDR2 YYNGEE.

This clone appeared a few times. CDR3 loop: CASSRVVDTQYF. The DNA of the CDR3 is TGTGCCAGCAGCCGGGTCGTAGATACGCAGTATTTT. This chain joins TRBV11-2 and TRBJ2-3; D uncertain. Germline V lookup: CDR1 SGHAT, CDR2 FQNNGV. The CDR3 totals 12 residues. Trimming took 5 bases from V and 5 from J, leaving 8 bases between them.

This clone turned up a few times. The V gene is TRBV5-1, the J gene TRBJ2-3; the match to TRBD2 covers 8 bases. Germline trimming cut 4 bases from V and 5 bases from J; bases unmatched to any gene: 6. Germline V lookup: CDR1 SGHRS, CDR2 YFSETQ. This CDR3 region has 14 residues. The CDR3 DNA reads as TGCGCCAGCAGCGTTAGCGGGGTCGGAGATACGCAGTATTTT. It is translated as CASSVSGVGDTQYF.

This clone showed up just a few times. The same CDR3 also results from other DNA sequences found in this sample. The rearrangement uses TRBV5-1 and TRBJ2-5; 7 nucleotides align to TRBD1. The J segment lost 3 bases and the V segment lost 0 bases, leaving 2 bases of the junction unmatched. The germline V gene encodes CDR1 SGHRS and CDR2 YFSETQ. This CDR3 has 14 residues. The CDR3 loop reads CASSLGQGKETQYF. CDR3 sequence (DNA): TGCGCCAGCAGCTTGGGACAGGGTAAAGAGACCCAGTACTTC.

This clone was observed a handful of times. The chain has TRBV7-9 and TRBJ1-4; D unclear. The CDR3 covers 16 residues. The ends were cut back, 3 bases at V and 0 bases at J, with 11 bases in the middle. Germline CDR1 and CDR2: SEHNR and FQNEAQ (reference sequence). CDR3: CASSFSMAATNEKLFF. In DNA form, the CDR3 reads TGTGCCAGCAGCTTCAGTATGGCAGCAACTAATGAAAAACTGTTTTTT.

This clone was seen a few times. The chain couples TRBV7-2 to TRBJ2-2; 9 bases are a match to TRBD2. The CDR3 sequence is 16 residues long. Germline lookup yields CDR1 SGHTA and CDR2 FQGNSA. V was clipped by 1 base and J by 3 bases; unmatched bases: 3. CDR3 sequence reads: CASSLVAGGHTGELFF. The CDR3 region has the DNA TGTGCCAGCAGCTTAGTGGCGGGGGGGCACACCGGGGAGCTGTTTTTT. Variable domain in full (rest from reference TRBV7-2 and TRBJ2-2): GAGVSQSPSNKVTEKGKDVELRCDPISGHTALYWYRQSLGQGLEFLIYFQGNSAPDKSGLPSDRFSAERTGGSVSTLTIQRTQQEDSAVYLCASSLVAGGHTGELFFGEGSRLTVL.

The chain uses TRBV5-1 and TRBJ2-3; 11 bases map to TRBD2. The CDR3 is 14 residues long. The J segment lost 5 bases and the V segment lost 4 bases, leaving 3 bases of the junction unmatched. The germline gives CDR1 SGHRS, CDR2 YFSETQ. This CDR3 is CASSTSGGRDTQYF. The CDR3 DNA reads TGCGCCAGCAGCACTAGCGGGGGTCGAGATACGCAGTATTTT.

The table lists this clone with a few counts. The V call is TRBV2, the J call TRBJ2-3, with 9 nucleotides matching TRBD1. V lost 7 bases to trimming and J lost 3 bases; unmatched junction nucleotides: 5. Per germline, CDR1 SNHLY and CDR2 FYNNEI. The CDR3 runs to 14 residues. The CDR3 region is CASMRTGVTDTQYF. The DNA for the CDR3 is TGTGCCAGCATGCGGACAGGGGTTACAGATACGCAGTATTTT.

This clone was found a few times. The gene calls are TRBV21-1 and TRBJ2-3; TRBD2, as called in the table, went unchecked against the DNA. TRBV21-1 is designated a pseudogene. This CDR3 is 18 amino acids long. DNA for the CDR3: TGTGCCAGCAGCAATCCGCTCGGAGGACAGCGGGATACAGATACGCAGTATTTT. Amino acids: CASSNPLGGQRDTDTQYF.

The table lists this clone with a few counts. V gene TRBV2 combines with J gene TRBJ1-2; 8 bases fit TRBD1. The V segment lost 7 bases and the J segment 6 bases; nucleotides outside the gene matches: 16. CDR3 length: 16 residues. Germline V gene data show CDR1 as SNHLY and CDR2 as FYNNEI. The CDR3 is CASTPHSSDREDGYTF. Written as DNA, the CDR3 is TGTGCCAGCACCCCCCATTCATCGGACAGGGAGGATGGCTACACCTTC.

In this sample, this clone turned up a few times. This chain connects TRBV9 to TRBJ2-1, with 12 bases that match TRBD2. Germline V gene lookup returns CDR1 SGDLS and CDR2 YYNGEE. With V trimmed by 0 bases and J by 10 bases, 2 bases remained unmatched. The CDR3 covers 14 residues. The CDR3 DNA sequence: TGTGCCAGCAGCGTAGCTACTAGCGGGGGGGAGCAGTTCTTC. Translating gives CASSVATSGGEQFF.

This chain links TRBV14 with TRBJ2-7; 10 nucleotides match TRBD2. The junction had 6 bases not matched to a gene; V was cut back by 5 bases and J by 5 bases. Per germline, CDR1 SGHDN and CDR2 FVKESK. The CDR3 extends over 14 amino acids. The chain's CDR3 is CASSMTSGRNEQYF. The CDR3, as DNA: TGTGCCAGCAGCATGACTAGCGGGCGGAACGAGCAGTACTTC.